These 2 T cell receptor beta chains originate from one sample sequenced in a study of technical replicates of blood from a handful of donors. Profiling relied on immunoSEQ multiplex PCR, and the TCRdb table lists in-frame clones only, not all of them. The sample includes about 94,000 clones, more than 90% seen only once; the top ten take approximately 0.22%. The sample comprised T cells isolated from PBMCs. These receptor sequences come from a human donor in good health.

The chain carries TRBV6-6 and TRBJ1-4, with TRBD1 identical over 9 bases. Germline V gene lookup returns CDR1 MNHNY and CDR2 SVGAGI (reference sequence). With 6 bases clipped from V and 7 bases from J, the junction kept 6 bases outside the gene matches. The CDR3 has 14 amino acids. DNA of the CDR3: TGTGCCAGCAGGAGGGGACAGGGCATTGAAAAACTGTTTTTT. It codes for CASRRGQGIEKLFF.

The chain carries TRBV5-5 and TRBJ1-4, with a tentative D call TRBD1 (6 bases). Between the trimmed V and J ends, which lost 5 bases and 4 bases, there was a span of 21 bases. The germline gives CDR1 SGHKS, CDR2 YYEKEE (reference sequence). The CDR3 has 17 amino acids. The CDR3 DNA sequence: TGTGCCAGCAGAGGGGGGGTCGGGTACGCCTTTAATGAAAAACTGTTTTTT. This translates into CASRGGVGYAFNEKLFF.